This paragraph reports one T cell receptor beta chain. Authors' analysis steps: The authors estimated nucleated cell counts from reference gene primer amplification. Clones were read by immunoSEQ multiplex PCR, and TCRdb kept only the in-frame ones, dropping some. The V and J calls and the clone size are those of that table, but D and trimming were determined from the DNA. The sample yields hundreds of thousands of clones, about 90% seen once. The data originate from a study of blood T cell repertoires in COVID-19. Background on the study: Nucleic acid was either cDNA or gDNA, and it came from T cells, B-cell-depleted T cells, or PBMCs.

The CDR3 covers 12 residues. The germline gives CDR1 LNHDA, CDR2 SQIVND (reference sequence). Trimming pared 8 bases from V and 4 bases from J, leaving 11 bases between. Individuals drawn from 24 US areas were roughly 18 to 95 years old. Clinical history reported by participants formed the basis on which cohorts were assigned. Material: PBMCs or T cells enriched from blood (not recorded which). This chain joins TRBV19 and TRBJ1-2; D not certain. The origin of this receptor is a woman in her 30s who had recovered from COVID-19. CDR3 protein: CASEGAGYGYTF. Here the CDR3 DNA reads TGTGCCAGTGAGGGAGCCGGCTATGGCTACACCTTC.